This T cell receptor beta chain was observed in a study of monozygotic twins with inflammatory bowel disease. With respect to this clonotype: The antigen is unknown.

Germline CDR1 MGHDK, CDR2 SYGVNS. The CDR3 extends over 17 amino acids. TCRdb re-called the 5' RACE reads, yielding one record per CDR3 amino acid sequence without DNA. The sample table includes approximately 160,000 distinct CDR3 sequences. Study-wide results and caveats: Repertoire similarity did not differ between concordant and discordant twins, perhaps due to limited power. IBD patients showed reduced TCRbeta diversity (inverse Simpson) versus healthy co-twins.

The sequenced sample consisted of blood. The chain couples TRBV25-1 to TRBJ2-4; absent DNA, TCRdb's TRBD1 call cannot be checked. The clonotype comes from a human donor with ulcerative colitis or Crohn's disease, or a healthy co-twin of an affected twin (not recorded which). CDR3 residues: CASSEGIGGAAKNIQYF.